Sequencing of this T cell receptor beta chain was carried out in a study of Graves' ophthalmopathy and Graves' hyperthyroidism. Study-wide context: Researchers obtained peripheral blood at initial diagnosis, before any treatment had begun. Regarding the study as a whole: In blood appeared most of the expanded thyroid clonotypes whose frequency exceeded 0.001.

For donors with ophthalmopathy, the disease showed moderate-to-severe activity, reached CAS ≥3 and NOSPECS ≥4, and had lasted under 3 months. With regard to this clonotype: Antigen specificity is unknown.

The authors amplified TCR beta CDR3 regions, and they did so from RNA transcripts for repertoire sequencing. The authors performed first-round RT-PCR with HTBI primers and then a second-round multiplex PCR. TCRdb processed the multiplex PCR reads anew with MiXCR; each CDR3 protein has one entry. This table holds 200,000 to 250,000 distinct CDR3 sequences, 20% to 25% found once. This CDR3 spans 15 amino acids. V lost 6 bases and J lost 0, with 14 bases in between. This rearrangement joins TRBV12-3 or TRBV12-4 to TRBJ1-1, with D perhaps TRBD1 (6 bases). The TCR comes from a woman aged 45-65 years with Graves' ophthalmopathy. The specimen was peripheral blood. The CDR3 sequence: CASSRTEHLNTEAFF. The CDR3 bases are TGTGCCAGCAGCAGGACAGAGCACTTGAACACTGAAGCTTTCTTT.